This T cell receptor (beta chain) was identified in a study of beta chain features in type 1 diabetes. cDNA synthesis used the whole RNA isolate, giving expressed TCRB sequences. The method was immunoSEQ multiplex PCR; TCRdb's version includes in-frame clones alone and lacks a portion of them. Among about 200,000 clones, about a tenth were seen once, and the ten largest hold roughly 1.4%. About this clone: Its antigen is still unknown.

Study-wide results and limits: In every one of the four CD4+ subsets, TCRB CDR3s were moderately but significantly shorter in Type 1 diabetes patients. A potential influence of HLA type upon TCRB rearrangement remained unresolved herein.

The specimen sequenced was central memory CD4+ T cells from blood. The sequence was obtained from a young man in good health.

The DNA for the CDR3 is TGTGCCAGCAGCTCCCTCGGGGACAGGGCCACAGATACGCAGTATTTT. Translating it yields CASSSLGDRATDTQYF. The rearrangement links TRBV7-9 to TRBJ2-3, with 9 bases aligning to TRBD1. The CDR3 is 16 amino acids. CDR1 SEHNR and CDR2 FQNEAQ come from the germline V gene (reference sequence). Germline trimming cut 4 bases from V and 2 bases from J; bases unmatched to any gene: 7.